These 7 T cell receptor beta chains share one sample of origin, sequenced in a study of cytomegalovirus exposure and HLA in healthy donors. With 60 Vbeta and 13 Jbeta primers, the PCR was carried out. TCRdb's copy holds only in-frame clones and misses some; the assay was immunoSEQ multiplex PCR. The table records 150,000 to 200,000 clones, roughly 78% of them present only once. Sequencing used PBMCs. The receptors come from a man in his forties in good health and CMV-seropositive.

The chain joins TRBV9 to TRBJ2-7; tentatively, D is TRBD2 (5 bases). Trimming pared 0 bases from V and 1 base from J, leaving 11 bases between. Germline V gene data show CDR1 as SGDLS and CDR2 as YYNGEE. The CDR3 totals 15 residues. CDR3 bases: TGTGCCAGCAGCGTAGAAGGGAGCTCTTCCTACGAGCAGTACTTC. This sequence encodes CASSVEGSSSYEQYF.

This rearrangement joins TRBV2 to TRBJ2-7; D is perhaps TRBD2 (6 bases). From germline, CDR1 is SNHLY and CDR2 FYNNEI. The CDR3 sequence is 14 residues long. The V end lost 5 bases, the J end lost 0 bases, and 11 bases lay between the germline ends. The DNA of the CDR3 is TGTGCCAGCAGTTCCGGGACTTACTCCTACGAGCAGTACTTC. This gives the protein CASSSGTYSYEQYF.

The chain is built from TRBV19 and TRBJ1-5, with D tentatively TRBD1 (6 bases). CDR3 length: 15 residues. The V end was cut by 3 bases, the J end by 1 base, with 10 bases between. Germline CDR1 LNHDA, CDR2 SQIVND (reference sequence). CDR3 sequence (DNA): TGTGCCAGTAGTATGGGGGCAGGGAGCAATCAGCCCCAGCATTTT. Its protein product is CASSMGAGSNQPQHF.

The chain couples TRBV10-3 to TRBJ1-6; 10 positions match TRBD1. CDR3 length: 17 residues. V trimming: 3 bases; J trimming: 5 bases; junction bases outside the gene matches: 7. Germline V CDR1 and CDR2: ENHRY, SYGVKD. CDR3 DNA sequence: TGTGCCATCAGTGACTGGACAGGGGGGAAAAATAATTCACCCCTCCACTTT. It encodes CAISDWTGGKNNSPLHF.

The V gene is TRBV5-1, the J gene TRBJ2-5; possibly TRBD1 for D (7 bases). The CDR3 is 15 residues long. The V and J ends lost 4 bases and 2 bases respectively, with 15 bases between them. The germline CDR1 and CDR2 sequences are SGHRS and YFSETQ. Written as DNA, the CDR3 is TGCGCCAGCAGCCCCGGAGGGGGACAGCAAGAGACCCAGTACTTC. This sequence encodes CASSPGGGQQETQYF. The full variable domain, completed using reference TRBV5-1 and TRBJ2-5, is KAGVTQTPRYLIKTRGQQVTLSCSPISGHRSVSWYQQTPGQGLQFLFEYFSETQRNKGNFPGRFSGRQFSNSRSEMNVSTLELGDSALYLCASSPGGGQQETQYFGPGTRLLVL.

This clone was seen only a few times. The chain carries TRBV9 and TRBJ2-7, with 10 bases identical to TRBD1. CDR3 length: 15 residues. Germline loops: CDR1 SGDLS, CDR2 YYNGEE. The junction had 6 bases not matched to a gene; V was cut back by 1 base and J by 5 bases. The CDR3 nucleotides are TGTGCCAGCAGCGTACTCGGGACAGGGGCCCACGAGCAGTACTTC. This sequence encodes CASSVLGTGAHEQYF.

The rearrangement links TRBV9 to TRBJ2-3; 10 bases are shared with TRBD2. The CDR3 runs 16 residues. After removal of 4 bases from V and 1 base from J, the junction contained 6 bases not matched to a gene. Germline V CDR1 and CDR2: SGDLS, YYNGEE. CDR3 in DNA: TGTGCCAGCAGCCCTCATGGGACTAGCGGCACAGATACGCAGTATTTT. It specifies CASSPHGTSGTDTQYF. The full variable domain, in which reference TRBV9 and TRBJ2-3 provide the parts outside the CDR3, is DSGVTQTPKHLITATGQRVTLRCSPRSGDLSVYWYQQSLDQGLQFLIQYYNGEERAKGNILERFSAQQFPDLHSELNLSSLELGDSALYFCASSPHGTSGTDTQYFGPGTRLTVL.